The T cell receptor beta chain described here comes from a study of identical twins' blood T cells. This clonotype has more than one count but fewer than ten. Source study methods: Each library had roughly 2.2 to 4 million CDR3 reads and about 85,000 to nearly 500,000 clonotypes. TCRdb re-analysed the 5' RACE reads in MiXCR, keeping a single row per CDR3 protein. The V and J calls shown here were made by TCRdb, not taken from the authors' results. The sample has hundreds of thousands of distinct CDR3 sequences; more than 25% are singletons. V gave up 3 bases and J gave up 2 bases, with 14 bases separating them. This CDR3 comprises 16 residues. Germline CDR1 and CDR2: LNHDA and SQIVND (reference sequence).

This TCR was sampled from a woman aged 18-55 years in good health. V usage is TRBV19 and J usage is TRBJ1-3; the D gene is possibly TRBD1 (6 bases). The specimen sequenced was PBMCs. DNA of the CDR3: TGTGCCAGTAGTATTAGGTCCGGGACAACTGGAAACACCATATATTTT. This translates into CASSIRSGTTGNTIYF.